The T cell receptor beta chain under discussion was sequenced for a study of blood T cell repertoires in COVID-19. For the study at large: Some COVID-19 samples were acute and others convalescent; all came from the United States, Italy and Spain. T cells, B-cell-depleted T cells, or PBMCs supplied cDNA or gDNA.

A remark on this clone: The junction and the germline gene differ at one end; a read error may be behind it.

The germline V gene encodes CDR1 SGHNT and CDR2 YYREEE (reference sequence). The CDR3 runs 16 residues. Original methodology: Amplification from reference gene primers served as the basis for estimated nucleated cell counts. Profiled with immunoSEQ multiplex PCR; TCRdb holds only in-frame clones, not every one. V, J and clone size are those of that table, while D and trimming were read from the DNA. Here the sample spans hundreds of thousands of clones, about 86% being singletons. The sequencing sample was made of peripheral blood. The chain is built from TRBV5-4 and TRBJ2-7; D is possibly TRBD1 (5 bases). This receptor was obtained from an older man with acute or convalescent COVID-19. The CDR3 region has the DNA TGTGCCAGCAGCTTGGCATCATCAGGGTTCCCCTATGAGCAGTACTTC. Its translation is CASSLASSGFPYEQYF.